These 8 T cell receptor beta chains share one sample of origin, sequenced in a study of blood T cell repertoires in COVID-19. Assay: immunoSEQ multiplex PCR; the TCRdb copy retains only in-frame clones and omits some. The profile shows about 360,000 clones, approximately 86% of them singletons. The specimen was peripheral blood. The receptors here all came from a human donor in a cohort sampled during active COVID-19.

This clone was seen once. The chain couples TRBV21-1 to TRBJ2-7; the table assigns TRBD1, which was not confirmed against the DNA. TRBV21-1 is described as a pseudogene. CDR3 length: 16 residues. CDR3: CASSLQGASQPYEQYF. The CDR3 nucleotides are TGTGCCAGCAGCCTCCAGGGTGCTAGTCAGCCCTACGAGCAGTACTTC.

V is TRBV10-2 and J is TRBJ2-7; D perhaps matches TRBD1 (6 bases). This CDR3 has 15 residues. Germline V gene lookup returns CDR1 WSHSY and CDR2 SAAADI. Between the trimmed V and J ends, which lost 0 bases and 0 bases, there was a span of 9 bases. CDR3 nucleotide sequence: TGCGCCAGCAGTGAGTCGGGGGCGCCCTCCTACGAGCAGTACTTC. It codes for CASSESGAPSYEQYF.

The chain joins TRBV12-3 or TRBV12-4 to TRBJ1-1; D remains unclear. CDR3 length: 13 amino acids. V shed 3 bases and J shed 1 base, with 6 bases lying between them. The CDR3 sequence: CASSFARNTEAFF. The CDR3, as DNA: TGTGCCAGCAGTTTCGCCAGGAACACTGAAGCTTTCTTT.

The chain has TRBV2 and TRBJ2-1, with 7 bases identical to TRBD2. The CDR3 sequence is 13 residues long. V lost 6 bases and J lost 3; bases outside the gene matches: 2. Germline CDR1 is SNHLY and CDR2 is FYNNEI. The CDR3 loop reads CASRWTSYNEQFF. The DNA for the CDR3 is TGTGCCAGCAGGTGGACTAGCTACAATGAGCAGTTCTTC.

The V and J genes are TRBV2 and TRBJ2-7; possibly TRBD2 for D (6 bases). Germline CDR1 and CDR2: SNHLY and FYNNEI. V gave up 10 bases and J gave up 7 bases, with 14 bases separating them. The CDR3 consists of 11 residues. The CDR3 sequence is CATYGAGEQYF. The CDR3 nucleotides read TGTGCCACCTATGGGGCGGGGGAGCAGTACTTC.

This chain links TRBV30 with TRBJ1-1; D might be TRBD1 (5 bases). The CDR3 sequence is 13 residues long. V lost 2 bases and J lost 3, with 10 bases in between. Germline lookup yields CDR1 GTSNPN and CDR2 SVGIG (reference sequence). The CDR3 DNA follows: TGTGCCTGGAGTACGGGGGGGTACACTGAAGCTTTCTTT. This gives the protein CAWSTGGYTEAFF.

The chain recombines TRBV29-1 with TRBJ2-4, with 12 bases matching TRBD2. The CDR3 length is 16 residues. V trimming: 5 bases; J trimming: 3 bases; junction bases outside the gene matches: 8. Germline V lookup: CDR1 SQVTM, CDR2 ANQGSEA. CDR3 sequence: CSVRTSGAEFKNIQYF. CDR3 nucleotide sequence: TGCAGCGTTCGGACTAGCGGGGCCGAGTTCAAAAACATTCAGTACTTC.

This rearrangement joins TRBV4-1 to TRBJ1-4; D is perhaps TRBD1 (5 bases). Trimming removed 2 bases at V and 8 bases at J, with 15 bases between. Germline V gene lookup returns CDR1 MGHRA and CDR2 YSYEKL. This CDR3 has 15 residues. The chain's CDR3 is CASSQQGSLEEKLFF. Written as DNA, the CDR3 is TGCGCCAGCAGCCAACAGGGCAGCCTGGAAGAAAAACTGTTTTTT.